Below, 28 T cell receptor beta chains from the same sample are listed, as sequenced in a study of T cell repertoires in cytomegalovirus infection. These TCRs are of unknown antigen specificity. TCRdb passed the reads through MiXCR, listing each CDR3 protein once. The table records 900,000 to 950,000 distinct CDR3 sequences, roughly 30% of them present only once. Sequences were derived from cultured CD8+ T cells from PBMCs, sampled from culture after CMV antigen stimulation. Receptors originate from a human donor in good health (CMV status not recorded). Some clones in this sample may be carry-over from other donors' samples.

At least ten counts were recorded for this clonotype. The chain has TRBV19 and TRBJ2-1, with D perhaps matching TRBD2 (7 bases). Trimming cost V 3 bases and J 8 bases, with 20 bases left between them. Per germline, CDR1 LNHDA and CDR2 SQIVND (reference sequence). The CDR3 is made up of 16 amino acids. The CDR3 here is CASSIERGGASDEQFF. The CDR3 DNA sequence: TGTGCCAGTAGTATCGAGAGGGGGGGGGCCTCGGATGAGCAGTTCTTC. Drawing the rest from reference TRBV19 and TRBJ2-1, the complete variable domain is DGGITQSPKYLFRKEGQNVTLSCEQNLNHDAMYWYRQDPGQGLRLIYYSQIVNDFQKGDIAEGYSVSREKKESFPLTVTSAQKNPTAFYLCASSIERGGASDEQFFGPGTRLTVL.

Of note for this clonotype: A much larger clone lies a single base off, so this may be a read error. Because it lacks the conserved phenylalanine or tryptophan at the end, this CDR3 is likely a read error. CDR3 sequence reads: CASSWPDRAYEQYS. For the CDR3, the DNA is TGTGCCAGCAGCTGGCCGGACAGAGCCTACGAGCAGTACTCC. The rearrangement links TRBV7-9 to TRBJ2-7; D possibly corresponds to TRBD1 (6 bases). Deletions cut 4 bases from V and 2 bases from J, with 12 bases between. The CDR3 contains 14 residues. CDR1 SEHNR and CDR2 FQNEAQ come from the germline V gene (reference sequence).

This clonotype was found a few times. The chain carries TRBV5-1 and TRBJ2-7, with D unclear. The ends were cut back, 4 bases at V and 5 bases at J, with 10 bases in the middle. This CDR3 spans 12 amino acids. Germline lookup yields CDR1 SGHRS and CDR2 YFSETQ. The CDR3 region is CASSKGYDEQYF. CDR3 bases: TGCGCCAGCAGCAAGGGATACGACGAGCAGTACTTC.

This chain joins TRBV7-9 and TRBJ2-2; possibly TRBD1 for D (5 bases). The CDR3 runs to 16 residues. Germline loops: CDR1 SEHNR, CDR2 FQNEAQ (reference sequence). The V and J ends lost 4 bases and 0 bases respectively, with 12 bases between them. CDR3 sequence: CASSSRGPTNTGELFF. Written as DNA, the CDR3 is TGTGCCAGCAGCTCTAGGGGTCCTACGAACACCGGGGAGCTGTTTTTT.

There are a few counts of this clonotype. This chain uses TRBV10-1 with TRBJ2-7; the D gene is possibly TRBD1 (5 bases). The V end was cut by 5 bases, the J end by 3 bases, with 8 bases between. Germline CDR1 is WNHNN and CDR2 is SYGVQD (reference sequence). The CDR3 runs 12 residues. The CDR3 DNA follows: TGCGCCAGCAGTATCGACAGCTACGAGCAGTACTTC. It is translated as CASSIDSYEQYF.

This clonotype was seen once. The rearrangement joins TRBV6-2 or TRBV6-3 to TRBJ2-7; TRBD1 might be the D (7 bases). There are 17 residues in the CDR3. Trimming left V 5 bases short and J 3 bases short, with 23 bases between. Germline loops: CDR1 MNHEY, CDR2 SVGEGT. CDR3 nucleotide sequence: TGTGCCAGCAGTCCAACACTCCTCAGGGGGGAGAACTACGAGCAGTACGTC. It is translated as CASSPTLLRGENYEQYV.

The rearrangement joins TRBV7-6 to TRBJ2-3; D remains unclear. The CDR3 runs to 13 residues. V was trimmed by 4 bases and J by 5 bases, leaving 10 bases between them. Germline V gene sequence: CDR1 SGHVS, CDR2 FNYEAQ. Here the CDR3 DNA reads TGTGCCAGCAGCTCCGCGGAGTTAGATACGCAGTATTTT. Amino acids: CASSSAELDTQYF.

The chain recombines TRBV6-1 with TRBJ2-7, with TRBD1 identical over 7 bases. The CDR3 runs 13 residues. Germline V gives CDR1 MNHNS, CDR2 SASEGT. After removal of 11 bases from V and 2 bases from J, the junction contained 9 bases not matched to a gene. CDR3 sequence: CAVGRQGAYEQYV. For the CDR3, the DNA is TGTGCCGTGGGGCGACAGGGAGCCTACGAGCAGTACGTC.

The chain uses TRBV29-1 and TRBJ2-3; TRBD2 aligns across 16 bases. CDR1 and CDR2 (germline): SQVTM, ANQGSEA. Trimming took 0 bases from V and 7 from J; bases not matched to a gene: 7. This CDR3 is 17 amino acids long. The CDR3 protein is CSVEEGTSGGAGNTQYF. In nucleotides, the CDR3 is TGCAGCGTTGAAGAGGGGACTAGCGGGGGGGCTGGGAATACGCAGTATTTT.

This clonotype has a handful of counts. The CDR3 region has the DNA TGTGCCAGCAGTTCGTTAGTTTTGAGACAGGAGGATCGACACACCATATATTTT. It encodes CASSSLVLRQEDRHTIYF. The V call is TRBV6-2 or TRBV6-3, the J call TRBJ1-3; TRBD1 is a possible D gene (6 bases). CDR1 is MNHEY, CDR2 SVGEGT, per germline. The V end lost 4 bases, the J end lost 8 bases, and 27 bases lay between the germline ends. The CDR3 is made up of 18 amino acids.

The chain uses TRBV20-1 and TRBJ1-5; D is undetermined. The germline V gene encodes CDR1 DFQATT and CDR2 SNEGSKA (reference sequence). The CDR3 runs to 14 residues. The ends were cut back, 1 base at V and 0 bases at J, with 7 bases in the middle. This chain's CDR3 is CSARGSYSNQPQHF. The CDR3 nucleotides read TGCAGTGCTAGAGGCAGCTATAGCAATCAGCCCCAGCATTTT.

This clonotype was seen a handful of times. V usage is TRBV4-1 and J usage is TRBJ1-3; D uncertain. From germline, CDR1 is MGHRA and CDR2 YSYEKL. Trimming shortened V by 1 base and J by 9 bases, and 10 bases separated the two germline ends. This CDR3 is 13 amino acids long. CDR3 in amino acids: CASSQVEGGTIYF. As DNA, the CDR3 is TGCGCCAGCAGCCAAGTGGAGGGAGGCACCATATATTTT.

This clonotype was picked up a small number of times. This chain joins TRBV6-6 and TRBJ1-3; D is ambiguous. The CDR3 covers 15 residues. Trimming removed 7 bases from V and 4 bases from J, with 17 bases in between. Germline CDR1 and CDR2: MNHNY and SVGAGI (reference sequence). In DNA form, the CDR3 reads TGTGCCAGCACACCCAACCCCTTCGGGGGAAACACCATATATTTT. The encoded protein is CASTPNPFGGNTIYF.

This clonotype has only a few counts. The rearrangement joins TRBV10-3 to TRBJ2-1, with 9 bases lining up with TRBD2. Germline lookup yields CDR1 ENHRY and CDR2 SYGVKD. The CDR3 sequence is 17 residues long. V was clipped by 8 bases and J by 7 bases; unmatched bases: 18. CDR3 in amino acids: CAILISRTSEKGNEQFF. For the CDR3, the DNA is TGTGCCATCCTTATCAGCAGGACTAGCGAAAAGGGGAATGAGCAGTTCTTC.

J is TRBJ1-2 and V is TRBV12-3 or TRBV12-4, with unresolved D. The V gene lost 6 bases and the J gene lost 4 bases, with 18 bases spanning the gap. The length of the CDR3 is 15 residues. The CDR3 coding sequence is TGTGCCAGCAGCCGAACCCCGGACTCTATCTATGGCTACACCTTC. This translates into CASSRTPDSIYGYTF.

This sequence joins TRBV6-8 and TRBJ1-5, with 8 bases fitting TRBD1. V lost 1 base to trimming and J lost 5 bases; unmatched junction nucleotides: 4. Germline lookup yields CDR1 MNHGY and CDR2 SAAAGT. The CDR3 sequence is 15 residues long. The CDR3, as DNA: TGTGCCAGCAGTTACTTGAGACAGGGGTATCAGCCCCAGCATTTT. Translating it yields CASSYLRQGYQPQHF.

This clonotype has ten or more counts. This chain joins TRBV7-9 and TRBJ2-7; no reliable D call. The CDR3 has 13 residues. The V end lost 3 bases, the J end lost 0 bases, and 6 bases lay between the germline ends. Germline V gene data show CDR1 as SEHNR and CDR2 as FQNEAQ (reference sequence). The chain's CDR3 is CASSFVDSYEQYV. The CDR3 region has the DNA TGTGCCAGCAGCTTTGTAGACTCCTACGAGCAGTACGTC.

V and J are TRBV6-2 or TRBV6-3 and TRBJ1-1, with D maybe TRBD1 (5 bases). V was clipped by 5 bases and J by 4 bases, with 14 bases between them. Germline assignment: CDR1 MNHEY and CDR2 SVGEGT. The CDR3 is 14 residues long. The CDR3 here is CASSKPTGPTEAFF. The CDR3 DNA follows: TGTGCCAGCAGTAAACCAACAGGTCCCACTGAAGCTTTCTTT.

This clonotype was seen at least ten times. The V gene is TRBV10-3, the J gene TRBJ1-5, with D maybe TRBD1 (5 bases). The V gene's germline CDR1 is ENHRY and CDR2 SYGVKD. The CDR3 is made up of 22 amino acids. Trimming took 1 base from V and 0 from J, leaving 28 bases between them. The CDR3 spells CAISEFRQVQLNLGPSNQPQHF. CDR3 DNA: TGTGCCATCAGTGAGTTTCGTCAGGTACAGCTTAACCTGGGGCCTAGCAATCAGCCCCAGCATTTT.

V usage is TRBV6-6 and J usage is TRBJ1-4; 7 bases line up with TRBD1. Germline V gene lookup returns CDR1 MNHNY and CDR2 SVGAGI (reference sequence). The CDR3 spans 14 residues. Trimming at V came to 9 bases and at J to 8 bases, leaving 12 bases not matched to a gene. The CDR3 coding sequence is TGTGCCAGTAAACCCGGACAGGCCTACGAAAAACTGTTTTTT. The encoded protein is CASKPGQAYEKLFF.

This clonotype has ten or more counts. V and J are TRBV7-6 and TRBJ2-7, with TRBD2 as a possible D gene (6 bases). The ends were cut back, 3 bases at V and 7 bases at J, with 19 bases in the middle. CDR3 length: 15 residues. Germline V CDR1 and CDR2: SGHVS, FNYEAQ. CDR3 region: CASSLRADRGEEQYF. DNA of the CDR3: TGTGCCAGCAGCTTGAGGGCCGACCGCGGGGAGGAGCAGTACTTC.

The rearrangement links TRBV19 to TRBJ2-7; D might be TRBD1 or TRBD2, each matching 5 bases. The germline V and J ends were trimmed by 5 bases and 0 bases, with 11 bases remaining between them. There are 14 residues in the CDR3. CDR1 is LNHDA and CDR2 is SQIVND in the germline V gene (reference sequence). The CDR3, as DNA: TGTGCCAGTAGTTCCTCAGGGAGCTCCTACGAGCAGTACGTC. Its protein is CASSSSGSSYEQYV.

Ten or more counts support this clonotype. The CDR3 sequence is CASSLSGGLSGNTIYF. The CDR3, as DNA: TGTGCCAGCAGTCTCTCAGGGGGCCTCTCTGGAAACACCATATATTTT. This rearrangement joins TRBV27 to TRBJ1-3; 8 bases are shared with TRBD1. The CDR3 runs 16 residues. Per germline, CDR1 MNHEY and CDR2 SMNVEV (reference sequence). Germline trimming cut 5 bases from V and 0 bases from J; bases unmatched to any gene: 6.

This clonotype occurred many times. The rearrangement links TRBV5-6 to TRBJ2-7, with TRBD2 identical over 7 bases. V trimming: 4 bases; J trimming: 1 base; junction bases outside the gene matches: 2. The CDR3 has 13 residues. Germline CDR1 and CDR2: SGHDT and YYEEEE. This CDR3 is CASSPGGSYEQYF. In nucleotides, the CDR3 is TGTGCCAGCAGCCCCGGGGGGTCCTACGAGCAGTACTTC.

This clonotype has only a few counts. This chain joins TRBV7-9 and TRBJ2-7, with D possibly TRBD2 on 6 matching bases. The ends were cut back, 6 bases at V and 3 bases at J, with 27 bases in the middle. Germline CDR1 reads SEHNR; CDR2 reads FQNEAQ (reference sequence). The CDR3 has 18 residues. For the CDR3, the DNA is TGTGCCAGCAGTCCCCCGGAGCTAGGAGGGATGGGGATCTACGAGCAGTACTTC. It codes for CASSPPELGGMGIYEQYF.

The sample holds a few counts of this clonotype. This chain uses TRBV7-3 with TRBJ1-1, with TRBD1 as a possible D gene (6 bases). This CDR3 is built from 14 residues. Germline CDR1 reads SGHTA; CDR2 reads FQGTGA. V dropped 5 bases and J dropped 5 bases, with 15 bases sitting between them. As DNA, the CDR3 is TGTGCCAGCAGCGGATGGGAAGGGGGAACTGAAGCTTTCTTT. Translation gives CASSGWEGGTEAFF.

This clonotype was observed a handful of times. The V call is TRBV4-1, the J call TRBJ1-2; no clear D gene. The germline V and J ends were trimmed by 0 bases and 7 bases, with 15 bases remaining between them. Germline V CDR1 and CDR2: MGHRA, YSYEKL. This CDR3 has 15 residues. This CDR3 reads CASSQDSGSVGGYTF. The DNA for the CDR3 is TGCGCCAGCAGCCAAGATTCGGGGTCCGTGGGTGGCTACACCTTC.

The chain combines TRBV7-8 with TRBJ2-5, with 7 positions matching TRBD2. The CDR3 covers 14 residues. Germline CDR1 is SGHVS and CDR2 is FQNEAQ. After removal of 5 bases from V and 5 bases from J, the junction contained 8 bases not matched to a gene. The CDR3 DNA follows: TGTGCCAGCAGCGCCGACGGGGGGTGGGAGACCCAGTACTTC. This sequence encodes CASSADGGWETQYF. Combining the CDR3 with reference TRBV7-8 and TRBJ2-5 gives the whole variable domain GAGVSQSPRYKVAKRGQDVALRCDPISGHVSLFWYQQALGQGPEFLTYFQNEAQLDKSGLPSDRFFAERPEGSVSTLKIQRTQQEDSAVYLCASSADGGWETQYFGPGTRLLVL.